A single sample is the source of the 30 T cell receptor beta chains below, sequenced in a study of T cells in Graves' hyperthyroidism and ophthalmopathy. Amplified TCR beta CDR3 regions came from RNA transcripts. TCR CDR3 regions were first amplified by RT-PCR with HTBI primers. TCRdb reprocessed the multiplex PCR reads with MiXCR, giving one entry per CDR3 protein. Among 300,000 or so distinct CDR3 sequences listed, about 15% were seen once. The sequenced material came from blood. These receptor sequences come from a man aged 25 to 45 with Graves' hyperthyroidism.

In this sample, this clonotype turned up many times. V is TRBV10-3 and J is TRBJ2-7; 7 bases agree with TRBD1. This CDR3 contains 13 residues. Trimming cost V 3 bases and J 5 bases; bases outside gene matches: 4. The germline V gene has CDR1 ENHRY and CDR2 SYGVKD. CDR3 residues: CAISEDRDHEQYF. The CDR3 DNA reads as TGTGCCATCAGTGAAGACAGGGACCACGAGCAGTACTTC.

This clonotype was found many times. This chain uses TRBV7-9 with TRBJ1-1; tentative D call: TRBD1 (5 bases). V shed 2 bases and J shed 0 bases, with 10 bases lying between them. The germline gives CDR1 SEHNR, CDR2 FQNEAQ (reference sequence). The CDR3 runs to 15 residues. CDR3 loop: CASSLPGRLNTEAFF. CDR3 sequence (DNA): TGTGCCAGCAGCTTACCGGGACGGCTGAACACTGAAGCTTTCTTT.

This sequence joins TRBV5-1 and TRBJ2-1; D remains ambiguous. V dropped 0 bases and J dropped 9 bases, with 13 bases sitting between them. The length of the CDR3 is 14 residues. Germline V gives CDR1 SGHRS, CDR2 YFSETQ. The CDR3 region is CASSLEGSILEQFF. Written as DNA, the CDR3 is TGCGCCAGCAGCTTGGAGGGTAGTATCCTTGAGCAGTTCTTC.

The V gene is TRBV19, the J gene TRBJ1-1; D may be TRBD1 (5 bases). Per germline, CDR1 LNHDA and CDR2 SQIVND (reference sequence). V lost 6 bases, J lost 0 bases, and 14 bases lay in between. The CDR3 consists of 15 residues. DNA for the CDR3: TGTGCCAGTAGGACAGTAGATTTTATGAACACTGAAGCTTTCTTT. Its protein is CASRTVDFMNTEAFF.

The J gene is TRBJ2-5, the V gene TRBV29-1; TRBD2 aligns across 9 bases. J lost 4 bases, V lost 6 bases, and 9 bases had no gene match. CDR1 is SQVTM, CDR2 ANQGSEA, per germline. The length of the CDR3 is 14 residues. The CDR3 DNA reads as TGCAGCGTACAACCGGGACTAGCCCCAGAGACCCAGTACTTC. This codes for CSVQPGLAPETQYF.

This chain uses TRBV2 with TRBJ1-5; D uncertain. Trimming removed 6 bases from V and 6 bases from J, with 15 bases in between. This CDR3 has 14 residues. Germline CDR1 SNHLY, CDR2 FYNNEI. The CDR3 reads CASSLDWNGQPQHF. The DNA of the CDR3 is TGTGCCAGCAGCCTCGATTGGAATGGTCAGCCCCAGCATTTT.

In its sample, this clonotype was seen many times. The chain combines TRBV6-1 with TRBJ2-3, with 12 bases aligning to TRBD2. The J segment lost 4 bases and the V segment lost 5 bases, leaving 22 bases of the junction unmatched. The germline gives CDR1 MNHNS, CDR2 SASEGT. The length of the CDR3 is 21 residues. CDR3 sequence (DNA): TGTGCCAGCAGTAACCGGGGGACTAGCGGGTTTCGCTGGTATTTGGCAGATACGCAGTATTTT. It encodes CASSNRGTSGFRWYLADTQYF.

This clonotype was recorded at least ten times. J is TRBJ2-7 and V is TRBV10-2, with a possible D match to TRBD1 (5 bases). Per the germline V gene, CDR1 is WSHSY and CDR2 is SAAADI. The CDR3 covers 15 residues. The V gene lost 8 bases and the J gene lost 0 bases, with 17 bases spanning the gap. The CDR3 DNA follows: TGCGCCAGCGGAGACAGAGGACCTAGCTCCTACGAGCAGTACTTC. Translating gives CASGDRGPSSYEQYF.

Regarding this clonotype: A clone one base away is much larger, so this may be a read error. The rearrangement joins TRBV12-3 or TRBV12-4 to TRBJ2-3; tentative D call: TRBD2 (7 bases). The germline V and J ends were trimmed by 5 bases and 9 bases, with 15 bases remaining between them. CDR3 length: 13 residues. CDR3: CASSEFGGGTQYF. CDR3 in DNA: TGTGCCAGCAGTGAGTTCGGCGGGGGCACGCAGTATTTT.

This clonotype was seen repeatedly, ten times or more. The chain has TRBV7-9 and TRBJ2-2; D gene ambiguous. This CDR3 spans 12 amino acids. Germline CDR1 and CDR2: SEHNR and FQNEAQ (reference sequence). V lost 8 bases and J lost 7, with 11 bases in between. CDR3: CASRVSNGELFF. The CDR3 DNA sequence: TGTGCCAGCCGAGTCAGCAACGGGGAGCTGTTTTTT. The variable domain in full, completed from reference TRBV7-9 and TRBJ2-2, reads DTGVSQNPRHKITKRGQNVTFRCDPISEHNRLYWYRQTLGQGPEFLTYFQNEAQLEKSRLLSDRFSAERPKGSFSTLEIQRTEQGDSAMYLCASRVSNGELFFGEGSRLTVL.

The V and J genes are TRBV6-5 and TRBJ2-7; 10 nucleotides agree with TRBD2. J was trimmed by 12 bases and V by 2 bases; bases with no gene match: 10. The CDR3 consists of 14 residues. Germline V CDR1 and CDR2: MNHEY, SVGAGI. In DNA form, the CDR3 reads TGTGCCAGCAGTTACCGGACTAGCGGCCCTATGACGTACTTC. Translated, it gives CASSYRTSGPMTYF.

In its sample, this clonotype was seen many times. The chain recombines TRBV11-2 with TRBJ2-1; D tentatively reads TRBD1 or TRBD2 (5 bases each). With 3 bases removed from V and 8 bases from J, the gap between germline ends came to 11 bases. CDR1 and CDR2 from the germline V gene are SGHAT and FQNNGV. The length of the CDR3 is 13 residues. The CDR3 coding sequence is TGTGCCAGCAGCTTCGGGACCCTAGATGAGCAGTTCTTC. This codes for CASSFGTLDEQFF.

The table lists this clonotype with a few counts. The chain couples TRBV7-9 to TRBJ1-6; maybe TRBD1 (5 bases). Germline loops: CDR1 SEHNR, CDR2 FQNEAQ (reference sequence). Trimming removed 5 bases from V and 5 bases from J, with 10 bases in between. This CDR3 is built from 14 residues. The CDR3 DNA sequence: TGTGCCAGCAGCAGACAGTTCGATAATTCACCCCTCCACTTT. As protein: CASSRQFDNSPLHF.

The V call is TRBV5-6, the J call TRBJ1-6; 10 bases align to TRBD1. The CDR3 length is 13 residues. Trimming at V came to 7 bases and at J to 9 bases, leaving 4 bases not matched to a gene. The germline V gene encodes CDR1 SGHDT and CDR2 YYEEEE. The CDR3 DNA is TGTGCCAGCCGGGACAGGGGTAGTTCACCCCTCCACTTT. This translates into CASRDRGSSPLHF.

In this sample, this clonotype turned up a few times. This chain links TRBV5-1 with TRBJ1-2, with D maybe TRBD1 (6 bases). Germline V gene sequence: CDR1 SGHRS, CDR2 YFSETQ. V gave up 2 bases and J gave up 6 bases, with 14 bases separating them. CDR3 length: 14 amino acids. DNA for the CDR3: TGCGCCAGCAGCTTCACCAGGGGCGAGGATGGCTACACCTTC. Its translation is CASSFTRGEDGYTF.

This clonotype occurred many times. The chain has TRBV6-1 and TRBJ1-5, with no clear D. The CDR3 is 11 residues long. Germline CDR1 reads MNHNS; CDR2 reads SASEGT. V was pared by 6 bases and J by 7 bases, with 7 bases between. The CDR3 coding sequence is TGTGCCAGCAGGGAAAGGCAGCCCCAGCATTTT. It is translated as CASRERQPQHF.

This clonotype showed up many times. This chain's CDR3 is CASSPTGGKNTEAFF. The CDR3, as DNA: TGTGCCAGCAGCCCAACAGGGGGCAAGAACACTGAAGCTTTCTTT. The V call is TRBV11-3, the J call TRBJ1-1, with 9 nucleotides matching TRBD1. With V trimmed by 5 bases and J by 1 base, 5 bases remained unmatched. The CDR3 is made up of 15 amino acids. The germline gives CDR1 SGHNT, CDR2 YENEEA.

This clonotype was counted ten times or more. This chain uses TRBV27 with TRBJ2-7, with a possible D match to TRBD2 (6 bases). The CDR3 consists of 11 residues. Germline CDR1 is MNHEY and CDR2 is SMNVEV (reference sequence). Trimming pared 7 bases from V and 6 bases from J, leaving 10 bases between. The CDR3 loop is CASTLGGEQYF. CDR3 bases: TGTGCCAGCACTCTCGGGGGCGAGCAGTACTTC.

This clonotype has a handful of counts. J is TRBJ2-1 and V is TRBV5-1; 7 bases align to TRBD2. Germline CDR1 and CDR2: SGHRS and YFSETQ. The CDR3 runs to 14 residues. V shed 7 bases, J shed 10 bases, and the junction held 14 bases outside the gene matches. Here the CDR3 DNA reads TGCGCCAGCCGCCCAGGGACTACCGGCGGGGAGCAGTTCTTC. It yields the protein CASRPGTTGGEQFF.

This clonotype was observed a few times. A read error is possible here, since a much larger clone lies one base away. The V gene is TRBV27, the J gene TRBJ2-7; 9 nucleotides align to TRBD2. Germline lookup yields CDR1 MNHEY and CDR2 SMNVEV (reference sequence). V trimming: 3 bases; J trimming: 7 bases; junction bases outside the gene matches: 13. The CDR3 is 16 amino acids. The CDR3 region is CASSFSAGGSAREQYF. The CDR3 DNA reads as TGTGCCAGCAGTTTTTCGGCGGGAGGGTCGGCGAGGGAGCAGTACTTC.

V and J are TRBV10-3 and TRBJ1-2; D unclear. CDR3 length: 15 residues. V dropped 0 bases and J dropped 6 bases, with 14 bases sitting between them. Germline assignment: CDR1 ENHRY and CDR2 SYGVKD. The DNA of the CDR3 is TGTGCCATCAGTGAGTCGGCCAGACGAGAGAATGGCTACACCTTC. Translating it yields CAISESARRENGYTF.

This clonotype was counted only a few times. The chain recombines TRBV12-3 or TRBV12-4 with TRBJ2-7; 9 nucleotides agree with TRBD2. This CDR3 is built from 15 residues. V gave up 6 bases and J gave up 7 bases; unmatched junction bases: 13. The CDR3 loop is CASSPSGREGLEQYF. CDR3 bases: TGTGCCAGCAGCCCTTCGGGGCGGGAGGGCCTTGAGCAGTACTTC.

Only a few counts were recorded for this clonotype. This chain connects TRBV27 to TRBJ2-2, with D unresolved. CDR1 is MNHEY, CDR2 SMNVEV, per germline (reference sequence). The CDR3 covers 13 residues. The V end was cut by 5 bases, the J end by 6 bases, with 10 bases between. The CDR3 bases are TGTGCCAGCAGTCCCCAAGGCGCCGGGGAGCTGTTTTTT. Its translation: CASSPQGAGELFF.

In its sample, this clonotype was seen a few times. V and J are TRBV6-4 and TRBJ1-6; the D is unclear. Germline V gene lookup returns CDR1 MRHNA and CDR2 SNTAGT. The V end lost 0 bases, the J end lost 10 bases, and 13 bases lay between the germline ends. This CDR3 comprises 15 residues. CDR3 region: CASSDSFDGVSPLHF. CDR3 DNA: TGTGCCAGCAGTGACTCGTTTGATGGAGTCTCACCCCTCCACTTT.

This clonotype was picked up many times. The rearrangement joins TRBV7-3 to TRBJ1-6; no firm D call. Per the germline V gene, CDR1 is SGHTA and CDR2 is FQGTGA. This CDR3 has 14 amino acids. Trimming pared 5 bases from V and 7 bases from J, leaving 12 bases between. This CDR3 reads CASSVAVGNSPLHF. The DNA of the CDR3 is TGTGCCAGCAGCGTAGCAGTGGGGAATTCACCCCTCCACTTT.

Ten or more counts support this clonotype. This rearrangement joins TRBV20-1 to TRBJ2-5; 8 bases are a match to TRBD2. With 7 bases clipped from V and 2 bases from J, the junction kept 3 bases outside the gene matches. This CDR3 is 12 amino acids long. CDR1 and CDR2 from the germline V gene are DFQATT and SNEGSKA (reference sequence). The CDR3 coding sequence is TGCAGTGTACTAGCGGATCAAGAGACCCAGTACTTC. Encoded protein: CSVLADQETQYF.

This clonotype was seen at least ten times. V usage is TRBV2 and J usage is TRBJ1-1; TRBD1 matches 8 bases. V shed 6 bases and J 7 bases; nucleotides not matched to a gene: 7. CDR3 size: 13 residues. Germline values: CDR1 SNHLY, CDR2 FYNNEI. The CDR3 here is CASSRQGRNEAFF. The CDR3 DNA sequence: TGTGCCAGCAGCCGACAGGGGAGAAATGAAGCTTTCTTT.

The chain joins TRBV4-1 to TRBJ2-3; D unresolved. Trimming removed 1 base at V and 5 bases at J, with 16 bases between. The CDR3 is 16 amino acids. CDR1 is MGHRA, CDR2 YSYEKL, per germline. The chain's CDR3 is CASSQGWAPGGDTQYF. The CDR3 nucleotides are TGCGCCAGCAGCCAAGGGTGGGCCCCCGGTGGAGATACGCAGTATTTT.

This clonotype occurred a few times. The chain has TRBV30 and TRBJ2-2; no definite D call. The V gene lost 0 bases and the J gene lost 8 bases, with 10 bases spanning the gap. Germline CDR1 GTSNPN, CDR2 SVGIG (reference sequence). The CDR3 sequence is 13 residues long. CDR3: CAWSVKRGGELFF. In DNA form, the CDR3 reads TGTGCCTGGAGTGTAAAGCGTGGGGGGGAGCTGTTTTTT.

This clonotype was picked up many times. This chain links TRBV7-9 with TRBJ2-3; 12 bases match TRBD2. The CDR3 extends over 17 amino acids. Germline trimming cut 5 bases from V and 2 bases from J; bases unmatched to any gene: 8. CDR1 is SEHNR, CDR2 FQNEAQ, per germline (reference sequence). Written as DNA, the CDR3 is TGTGCCAGCAGCCGCGGACTAGCGGGACCGTACACAGATACGCAGTATTTT. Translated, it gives CASSRGLAGPYTDTQYF.